Below, 8 T cell receptor beta chains from the same sample are listed, as sequenced in a study of T cells after posttransplantation cyclophosphamide. Treatment was busulfan-fludarabine conditioning, a marrow graft, and cyclophosphamide on days +3 and +4. Sequencing was performed with immunoSEQ multiplex PCR; in TCRdb, only in-frame clones are kept and a portion is missing. This table has thousands of clones, under 85% appearing once. Sequencing used CD4+ T cells sorted from blood, obtained around 33 weeks after a stem cell transplant with posttransplant cyclophosphamide. The receptor source for this set is a young adult male patient who received an allogeneic stem cell transplant from a related donor, was CMV-positive, and had no GVHD. Some T cells here may be from the graft donor.

The rearrangement joins TRBV15 to TRBJ1-2; perhaps TRBD1 as D (6 bases). The V gene lost 8 bases and the J gene lost 6 bases, with 16 bases spanning the gap. Germline V gene data show CDR1 as LNHNV and CDR2 as YYDKDF (reference sequence). The CDR3 length is 13 residues. The CDR3 bases are TGTGCCACCCAACGCCGGGACAATGATGGCTACACCTTC. Residues: CATQRRDNDGYTF.

The rearrangement uses TRBV5-4 and TRBJ2-1, with 8 bases aligning to TRBD2. Unmatched junction bases numbered 6, after V lost 3 bases and J lost 4 bases. The CDR3 has 15 amino acids. Germline V gives CDR1 SGHNT, CDR2 YYREEE (reference sequence). This chain's CDR3 is CASSSGLAEYNEQFF. As DNA, the CDR3 is TGTGCCAGCAGCTCCGGACTAGCAGAATACAATGAGCAGTTCTTC.

This sequence joins TRBV9 and TRBJ2-1; perhaps TRBD2 as D (5 bases). The CDR3 length is 15 residues. V was shortened by 3 bases and J by 4 bases, with 14 bases between the two germline ends. Germline V gene sequence: CDR1 SGDLS, CDR2 YYNGEE. The CDR3 here is CASSATPRVYNEQFF. The DNA of the CDR3 is TGTGCCAGCAGCGCAACCCCGCGGGTGTACAATGAGCAGTTCTTC.

This chain links TRBV5-4 with TRBJ1-2; maybe TRBD1 (5 bases). CDR3 length: 13 amino acids. Trimming removed 2 bases at V and 5 bases at J, with 10 bases between. From germline, CDR1 is SGHNT and CDR2 YYREEE (reference sequence). CDR3 nucleotides: TGTGCCAGCAGCTTTGATCCAGGGTATGGCTACACCTTC. Translating it yields CASSFDPGYGYTF.

The J gene is TRBJ1-4, the V gene TRBV19; possible D gene TRBD1, 5 bases. CDR1 and CDR2 (germline): LNHDA, SQIVND (reference sequence). This CDR3 region has 15 residues. The V and J ends lost 3 bases and 8 bases respectively, with 16 bases between them. CDR3 loop: CASSIPGTGPEKLFF. In DNA, the CDR3 is TGTGCCAGTAGTATTCCCGGGACTGGTCCAGAAAAACTGTTTTTT.

This chain links TRBV6-1 with TRBJ2-1; TRBD2 is a possible D gene (6 bases). Germline V gene sequence: CDR1 MNHNS, CDR2 SASEGT. The CDR3 is 13 amino acids. The V end lost 7 bases, the J end lost 15 bases, and 22 bases lay between the germline ends. The CDR3 here is CASKLVGGTRPFF. As DNA, the CDR3 is TGTGCCAGCAAGCTAGTGGGAGGAACTAGGCCGTTCTTC.

This clone came up a few times. This chain connects TRBV7-2 to TRBJ2-6, with TRBD1 matching over 9 bases. This CDR3 is 16 amino acids long. J was trimmed by 2 bases and V by 6 bases; bases with no gene match: 5. Germline V gene sequence: CDR1 SGHTA, CDR2 FQGNSA. In nucleotides, the CDR3 is TGTGCCAGCAGTTCGCGACAGGGGGCTGGGGCCAACGTCCTGACTTTC. It encodes CASSSRQGAGANVLTF. Full variable domain (remainder filled in from reference TRBV7-2 and TRBJ2-6): GAGVSQSPSNKVTEKGKDVELRCDPISGHTALYWYRQSLGQGLEFLIYFQGNSAPDKSGLPSDRFSAERTGGSVSTLTIQRTQQEDSAVYLCASSSRQGAGANVLTFGAGSRLTVL.

V gene TRBV5-4 combines with J gene TRBJ1-2; D is unresolved. CDR1 is SGHNT, CDR2 YYREEE, per germline (reference sequence). Trimming took 4 bases from V and 3 from J, leaving 13 bases between them. This CDR3 is built from 14 residues. The CDR3 loop reads CASSSYRRDYGYTF. CDR3 nucleotide sequence: TGTGCCAGCAGCAGCTATAGACGGGACTATGGCTACACCTTC.